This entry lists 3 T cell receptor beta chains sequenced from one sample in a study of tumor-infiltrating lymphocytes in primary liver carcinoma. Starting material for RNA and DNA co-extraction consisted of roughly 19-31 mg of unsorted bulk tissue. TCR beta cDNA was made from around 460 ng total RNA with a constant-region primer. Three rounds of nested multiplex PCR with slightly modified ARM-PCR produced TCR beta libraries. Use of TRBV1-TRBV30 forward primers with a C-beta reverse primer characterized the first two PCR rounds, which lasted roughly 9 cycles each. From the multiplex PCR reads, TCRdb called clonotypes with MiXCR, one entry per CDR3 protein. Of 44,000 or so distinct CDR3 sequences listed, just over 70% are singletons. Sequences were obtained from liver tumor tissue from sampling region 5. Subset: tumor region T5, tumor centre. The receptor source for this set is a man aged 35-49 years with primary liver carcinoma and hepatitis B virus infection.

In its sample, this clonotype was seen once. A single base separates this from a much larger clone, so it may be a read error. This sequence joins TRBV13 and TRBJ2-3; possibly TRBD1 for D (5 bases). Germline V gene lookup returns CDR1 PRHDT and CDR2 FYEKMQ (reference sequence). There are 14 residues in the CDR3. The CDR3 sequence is CASSLTQGADMQYF. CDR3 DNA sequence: TGTGCCAGCAGCTTAACCCAGGGCGCAGATATGCAGTATTTT. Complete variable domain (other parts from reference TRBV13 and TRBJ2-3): AAGVIQSPRHLIKEKRETATLKCYPIPRHDTVYWYQQGPGQDPQFLISFYEKMQSDKGSIPDRFSAQQFSDYHSELNMSSLELGDSALYFCASSLTQGADMQYFGPGTRLTVL.

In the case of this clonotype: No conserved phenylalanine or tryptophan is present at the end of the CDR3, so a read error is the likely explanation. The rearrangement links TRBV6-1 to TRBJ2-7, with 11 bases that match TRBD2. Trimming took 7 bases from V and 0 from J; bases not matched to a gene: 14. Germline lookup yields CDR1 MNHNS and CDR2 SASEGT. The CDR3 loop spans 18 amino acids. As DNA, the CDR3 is TGTGCCAGCATCTTCCAGACTAGCGGGGTCCTGAGCTCCTACGAGCAGTACTTA. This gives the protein CASIFQTSGVLSSYEQYL.

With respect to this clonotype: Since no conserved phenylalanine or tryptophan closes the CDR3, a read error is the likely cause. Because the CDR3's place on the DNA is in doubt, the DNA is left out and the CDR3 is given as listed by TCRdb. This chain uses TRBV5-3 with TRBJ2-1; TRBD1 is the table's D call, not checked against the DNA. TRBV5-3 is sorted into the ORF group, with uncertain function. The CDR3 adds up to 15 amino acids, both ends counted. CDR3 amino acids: CARSFRDRAYNERFL.